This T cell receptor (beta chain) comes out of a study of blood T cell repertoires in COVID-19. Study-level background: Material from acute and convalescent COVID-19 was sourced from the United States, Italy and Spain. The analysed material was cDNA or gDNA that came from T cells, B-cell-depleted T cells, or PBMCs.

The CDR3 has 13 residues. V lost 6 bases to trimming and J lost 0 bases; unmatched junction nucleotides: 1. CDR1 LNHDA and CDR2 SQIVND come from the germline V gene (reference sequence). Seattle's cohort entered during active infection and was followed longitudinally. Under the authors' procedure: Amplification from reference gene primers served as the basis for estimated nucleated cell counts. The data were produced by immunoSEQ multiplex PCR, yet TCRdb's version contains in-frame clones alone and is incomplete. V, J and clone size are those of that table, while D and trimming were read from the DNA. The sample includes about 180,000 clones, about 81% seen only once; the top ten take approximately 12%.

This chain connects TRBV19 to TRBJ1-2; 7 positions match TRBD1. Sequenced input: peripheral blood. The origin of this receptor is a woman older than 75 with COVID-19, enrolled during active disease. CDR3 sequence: CASRGTANYGYTF. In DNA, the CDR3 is TGTGCCAGTAGGGGGACAGCTAACTATGGCTACACCTTC.